This TCR beta chain was documented in a study of cytomegalovirus exposure and HLA in healthy donors. On this clone itself: What it binds is unknown.

Researchers ran the PCR with 60 Vbeta and 13 Jbeta primers. Sequencing used immunoSEQ multiplex PCR; TCRdb keeps in-frame clones, though not all of them. The table lists 30,000 to 40,000 clones, approximately 86% of them singletons. With V trimmed by 6 bases and J by 4 bases, 4 bases remained unmatched. Germline V gene data show CDR1 as KGHSH and CDR2 as LQKENI. The CDR3 runs to 14 residues. Regarding the study as a whole: Researchers reported that a few CMV-associated chains were confirmed in vitro as CMV antigen-specific.

The chain uses TRBV18 and TRBJ1-1; 11 nucleotides agree with TRBD1. The TCR originated in a woman younger than 35 in good health and CMV-seropositive. The sequenced sample was PBMCs. The DNA of the CDR3 is TGTGCCAGCTCTCGGACAGGGGGCGGCACTGAAGCTTTCTTT. Protein sequence: CASSRTGGGTEAFF. Based on the CDR3 plus reference TRBV18 and TRBJ1-1, the full variable domain is NAGVMQNPRHLVRRRGQEARLRCSPMKGHSHVYWYRQLPEEGLKFMVYLQKENIIDESGMPKERFSAEFPKEGPSILRIQQVVRGDSAAYFCASSRTGGGTEAFFGQGTRLTVV.